Listed below are T cell receptor beta chains from one sample, sequenced in a study of T-cell memory formation after mild COVID-19. TCRdb re-derived calls from the 5' RACE reads in MiXCR, one entry per CDR3 protein. This table holds around 200,000 distinct CDR3 sequences, around 18% found once. The sequencing input was PBMCs or a T cell subset sorted from them (not recorded which). These receptors were collected from a man between 18 and 29 years old who had mild COVID-19 (a few samples of this study predate the infection). Cell type and time point are not known. The CDR3 runs from the conserved cysteine through the conserved F or W. A D gene is named only where the DNA matches it firmly. Clone size is stated in some rows and not others, as once, few, many or a class when expanded.

abundance	d_gene	v_gene	j_gene	CDR3aa	CDR3nt
-	-	TRBV29-1	TRBJ2-5	CGTDQETQYF	TGCGGGACGGACCAAGAGACCCAGTACTTC
few	-	TRBV7-8	TRBJ1-5	CASNRARSNQPQHF	TGTGCCAGTAACAGGGCGCGGAGCAATCAGCCCCAGCATTTT
-	-	TRBV12-3/TRBV12-4	TRBJ1-1	CASSFIRETEAFF	TGTGCCAGCAGCTTCATCAGGGAGACTGAAGCTTTCTTT
-	-	TRBV20-1	TRBJ2-5	CSAEDTGTKETQYF	TGCAGTGCTGAGGATACAGGGACGAAAGAGACCCAGTACTTC
many	-	TRBV11-2	TRBJ2-1	CASSSGGYKFF	TGTGCCAGCAGTTCCGGGGGTTATAAGTTCTTC
-	TRBD2	TRBV9	TRBJ2-7	CASSRGGPGSGEQYF	TGTGCCAGCTCCCGGGGGGGCCCGGGGTCAGGGGAGCAGTACTTC
many	-	TRBV9	TRBJ2-1	CASSRQSSYNEQFF	TGTGCCAGCAGTAGGCAGAGCTCCTACAATGAGCAGTTCTTC
few	TRBD1	TRBV7-9	TRBJ1-1	CASIEGAGAEAFF	TGTGCCAGCATCGAGGGGGCCGGCGCTGAAGCTTTCTTT
-	-	TRBV20-1	TRBJ1-4	CSASPGNEKLFF	TGCAGTGCTAGTCCCGGGAATGAAAAACTGTTTTTT
few	-	TRBV5-1	TRBJ1-1	CASSFADSLTEAFF	TGCGCCAGCAGCTTCGCGGACAGCCTCACTGAAGCTTTCTTT
few	TRBD1	TRBV9	TRBJ1-6	CASSNRGDSPLHF	TGTGCCAGCTCCAACAGGGGCGACTCACCCCTCCACTTT
-	-	TRBV2	TRBJ2-7	CASSGLVDEQYF	TGTGCCAGCAGTGGGTTGGTTGACGAGCAGTACTTC
-	-	TRBV24-1	TRBJ2-5	CATSDLEGGRETQYF	TGTGCCACCAGTGATTTGGAGGGAGGTCGGGAGACCCAGTACTTC
few	-	TRBV5-1	TRBJ1-2	CASSPTRVLQHYGYTF	TGCGCCAGCAGCCCAACCAGGGTACTTCAACACTATGGCTACACCTTC
-	-	TRBV11-2	TRBJ1-2	CASSLGSRSVYGYTF	TGTGCCAGCAGCTTAGGGTCCCGGTCAGTCTATGGCTACACCTTC
-	-	TRBV5-1	TRBJ1-3	CASSLWGSETGNTIYF	TGCGCCAGCAGCTTATGGGGTTCGGAAACTGGAAACACCATATATTTT
many	-	TRBV7-2	TRBJ1-4	CASSPRRGLYYNEKLFF	TGTGCCAGCAGCCCGCGACGAGGACTATACTATAATGAAAAACTGTTTTTT
few	-	TRBV5-1	TRBJ1-1	CASSLGISQNTEAFF	TGCGCCAGCAGCTTGGGTATCTCGCAGAACACTGAAGCTTTCTTT
few	-	TRBV20-1	TRBJ1-5	CSAVGGSDQPQHF	TGCAGTGCTGTGGGGGGGAGCGATCAGCCCCAGCATTTT
many	-	TRBV12-3/TRBV12-4	TRBJ2-3	CASSPTGTWDTQYF	TGTGCCAGCAGCCCAACAGGGACCTGGGATACGCAGTATTTT
-	-	TRBV7-2	TRBJ2-4	CASSSQGRFQYF	TGTGCCAGCAGCTCCCAGGGACGCTTTCAGTACTTC
many	TRBD2	TRBV20-1	TRBJ2-5	CSASDFSRGGETQYF	TGCAGTGCTAGCGATTTTTCGCGGGGGGGAGAGACCCAGTACTTC
few	-	TRBV11-2	TRBJ1-1	CASSSSLLNTEAFF	TGTGCCAGCAGCTCCTCTCTGTTGAACACTGAAGCTTTCTTT
-	-	TRBV7-9	TRBJ2-1	CASRGRGHNEQFF	TGTGCCAGCCGCGGCAGGGGCCACAATGAGCAGTTCTTC
many	-	TRBV7-9	TRBJ2-1	CASGRGGRTF	TGTGCCAGCGGCAGGGGGGGCCGAACTTTC
few	-	TRBV12-3/TRBV12-4	TRBJ2-7	CASSLRALAYEQYF	TGTGCCAGCAGTTTAAGGGCGTTGGCCTACGAGCAGTACTTC
-	-	TRBV20-1	TRBJ2-2	CSARQPQGSGELFF	TGCAGTGCTCGTCAACCCCAGGGGTCCGGGGAGCTGTTTTTT
-	-	TRBV4-1	TRBJ1-6	CASSQEPGRNSPLHF	TGCGCCAGCAGCCAAGAGCCAGGGCGGAATTCACCCCTCCACTTT
-	-	TRBV5-1	TRBJ2-3	CASSSPGLADTQYF	TGCGCCAGCAGCTCTCCGGGCCTCGCAGATACGCAGTATTTT
few	-	TRBV2	TRBJ2-5	CASTQGYETQYF	TGTGCCAGCACCCAGGGTTACGAGACCCAGTACTTC
many	TRBD2	TRBV7-2	TRBJ2-5	CASSLEGGGRTETQYF	TGTGCCAGCAGCTTAGAGGGCGGGGGACGGACGGAGACCCAGTACTTC
few	TRBD1	TRBV7-9	TRBJ1-1	CASSFSPGTVNTEAFF	TGTGCCAGCAGTTTTAGTCCCGGGACAGTCAACACTGAAGCTTTCTTT
-	-	TRBV11-2	TRBJ2-3	CASSLAQGDWSDTQYF	TGTGCCAGCAGCTTAGCCCAGGGGGACTGGTCAGATACGCAGTATTTT
-	-	TRBV29-1	TRBJ1-4	CIAGRNEKLFF	TGCATCGCCGGACGGAATGAAAAACTGTTTTTT
many	-	TRBV2	TRBJ1-2	CASSEGGYGYTF	TGTGCCAGCAGTGAGGGGGGATATGGCTACACCTTC